This is a list of T cell receptor beta chains from one sample in a study of T cell responses to AZD1222 COVID-19 vaccine. Profiled with immunoSEQ multiplex PCR; TCRdb holds only in-frame clones, not every one. Counted here are about 120,000 clones, approximately 91% occurring once; the ten biggest clones make up less than 1.3%. The sample in question was peripheral blood, obtained 28 days after the second AZD1222 dose. The receptor set was obtained from an adult who received the AZD1222 COVID-19 vaccine. CDR3s include the opening cysteine and the closing phenylalanine or tryptophan.

TRBV7-9,TRBJ1-1,CASSHRDRNTEAFF
TRBV25-1,TRBJ1-1,CASSGGGTGFTYTEAFF
TRBV11-2,TRBJ1-2,CASSLVGQGAYYGYTF
TRBV9,TRBJ1-1,CASSVGTGPPNTEAFF
TRBV25-1,TRBJ1-3,CASCPGTGAGNTIYF
TRBV27,TRBJ1-5,CASSLLGSTQPQHF
TRBV27,TRBJ2-1,CASSLGLGWGEQFF
TRBV27,TRBJ2-1,CASSHSGEQFF
TRBV28,TRBJ2-3,CASSSRDRDTQYF
TRBV7-8,TRBJ2-1,CASSSLLTVGQFF
TRBV19,TRBJ2-6,CASSDSAVGWANVLTF
TRBV2,TRBJ2-1,CASSGNLWEAFF
TRBV5-1,TRBJ2-5,CASSLDGADETQYF
TRBV28,TRBJ2-7,CASSFLSLGRNEQYF
TRBV3-1/TRBV3-2,TRBJ2-1,CASSQVTREQFF
TRBV21-1,TRBJ2-4,CASSKGTVAKNIQYF
TRBV3-1/TRBV3-2,TRBJ1-4,CASSPSGHSEKLFF
TRBV12-5,TRBJ1-3,CASRPPGWSSGNTIYF
TRBV5-1,TRBJ2-7,CASSLRPRADYEQYF
TRBV12-3/TRBV12-4,TRBJ1-1,CAIGDRMNTEAFF
TRBV7-6,TRBJ2-7,CASSYASRDSAYEQYF
TRBV18,TRBJ1-6,CASSSGGKSPLHF
TRBV28,TRBJ1-1,CASDTLGGVGTEAFF
TRBV6-1,TRBJ1-3,CASSDRRPSSGNTIYF
TRBV15,TRBJ1-3,CATSRDRGPLNTIYF
TRBV2,TRBJ2-6,CASKRDTVSGANVLTF
TRBV15,TRBJ1-1,CATSSRRSTEAFF
TRBV18,TRBJ1-2,CASSLAKDYGYTF
TRBV5-6,TRBJ2-3,CASSTGGDTQYF
TRBV28,TRBJ1-2,CASSLTDNHGYTF
TRBV11-2,TRBJ2-5,CASSLMAGGEETQYF
TRBV5-1,TRBJ2-3,CASSAASTTDTQYF
TRBV5-1,TRBJ2-7,CASSLEAGSYYEQYF
TRBV25-1,TRBJ1-6,CASSATGTGLGSPLHF
TRBV5-5,TRBJ1-1,CASSQLGESTEAFF
TRBV7-9,TRBJ1-1,CASSLELNTEAFF
TRBV5-1,TRBJ1-2,CASTNRGDGYTF
TRBV6-5,TRBJ1-5,CASSSGQGILQPQHF
TRBV25-1,TRBJ1-6,CASSDLSSYNSPLHF
TRBV15,TRBJ2-1,CATSSGTSPYNEQFF
TRBV6-2/TRBV6-3,TRBJ2-1,CASSYSSRLAGAEQFF
TRBV14,TRBJ2-7,CASRGLGQYF
TRBV7-8,TRBJ2-7,CASSPLGLAGGREQYF
TRBV2,TRBJ2-7,CASMREGLGSYEQYF
TRBV7-9,TRBJ1-1,CASSLMTGAEAFF
TRBV5-4,TRBJ1-2,CASSEDSYGYTF
TRBV18,TRBJ2-1,CASSPMGQLYNEQFF
TRBV21-1,TRBJ2-7,CASSTRELSHYEQYF
TRBV7-9,TRBJ1-3,CASNPSRGATGNTIYF
TRBV27,TRBJ2-7,CASSLSVRSYEQYF
TRBV5-4,TRBJ2-7,CASSLGFGDEQYF
TRBV9,TRBJ1-2,CASSVAGGTNYGYTF